Presented here are 27 T cell receptor beta chains from one specimen sequenced in a study of T-cell reconstitution after alpha-beta-depleted transplantation in children. For TCRbeta, the library was prepared with unique molecular identifiers. TCRdb independently ran MiXCR on the PCR reads; one entry per CDR3 protein. The profile covers approximately 520,000 distinct CDR3 sequences, with about an eighth appearing a single time and 13% to 15% taken by the ten largest. The sample here was PBMCs, mostly from graft donor cells, taken 180 days after TCRalphabeta/CD19-depleted stem cell transplant. These receptors originate from a female patient aged 2-9 years who had a stem cell transplant for aplastic anemia, so the T cells may come from the graft donor.

This clonotype was seen more than once but under ten times. The chain combines TRBV7-2 with TRBJ2-3, with D perhaps TRBD2 (6 bases). The CDR3 totals 16 residues. Trimming pared 2 bases from V and 0 bases from J, leaving 12 bases between. In germline, CDR1 is SGHTA, CDR2 FQGNSA. The CDR3 region is CASSLRFAGSTDTQYF. DNA for the CDR3: TGTGCCAGCAGCTTACGATTTGCGGGGAGCACAGATACGCAGTATTTT. The variable domain in full, with the rest retrieved from reference TRBV7-2 and TRBJ2-3, is GAGVSQSPSNKVTEKGKDVELRCDPISGHTALYWYRQSLGQGLEFLIYFQGNSAPDKSGLPSDRFSAERTGGSVSTLTIQRTQQEDSAVYLCASSLRFAGSTDTQYFGPGTRLTVL.

This clonotype was counted at least ten times. CDR3 bases: TGTGCCAGCAGCTTGGATTACAGCTCCTACGAGCAGTACTTC. It encodes CASSLDYSSYEQYF. V usage is TRBV5-5 and J usage is TRBJ2-7; D not resolved. The germline CDR1 and CDR2 sequences are SGHKS and YYEKEE (reference sequence). Trimming stripped 0 bases from V and 0 bases from J, with 7 bases between. This CDR3 has 14 amino acids.

The chain joins TRBV11-2 to TRBJ2-2, with 8 nucleotides matching TRBD2. The CDR3 length is 18 residues. V lost 3 bases to trimming and J lost 0 bases; unmatched junction nucleotides: 9. Looked up from germline, CDR1 is SGHAT and CDR2 is FQNNGV. CDR3 bases: TGTGCCAGCAGCTTGAAGGGACTAGTGGGAACGAACACCGGGGAGCTGTTTTTT. Translation gives CASSLKGLVGTNTGELFF.

The V and J genes are TRBV7-9 and TRBJ2-2; 7 bases agree with TRBD1. CDR1 SEHNR and CDR2 FQNEAQ come from the germline V gene (reference sequence). J was trimmed by 5 bases and V by 5 bases; bases with no gene match: 11. The CDR3 runs to 16 residues. CDR3 DNA: TGTGCCAGCAGCCATCAGGGGGATTTTGGAACCGGGGAGCTGTTTTTT. Encoded protein: CASSHQGDFGTGELFF.

The chain is built from TRBV9 and TRBJ1-2; TRBD1 might be the D (6 bases). CDR1 is SGDLS and CDR2 is YYNGEE in the germline V gene. Deletions cut 0 bases from V and 4 bases from J, with 10 bases between. This CDR3 is 14 amino acids long. Written as DNA, the CDR3 is TGTGCCAGCAGCGTAGATGAGGGGGTCTATGGCTACACCTTC. It is translated as CASSVDEGVYGYTF.

A word on this clonotype: One end of the junction is discordant with germline, which a read error may explain. V is TRBV12-3 or TRBV12-4 and J is TRBJ2-6, with 7 bases fitting TRBD1. CDR3 length: 16 amino acids. The CDR3 coding sequence is TGTGCCAGCAGTTTAGTTGGACAGGCTGGGGCCAACGGCCTGACTTTC. Residues: CASSLVGQAGANGLTF.

In its sample, this clonotype was seen a few times. The V gene is TRBV7-2, the J gene TRBJ2-1; D gene uncertain. The CDR3 length is 15 residues. V lost 1 base and J 3 bases, leaving 10 bases between the germline ends. Germline V CDR1 and CDR2: SGHTA, FQGNSA. The CDR3 spells CASSLGGSFYNEQFF. In nucleotides, the CDR3 is TGTGCCAGCAGCTTAGGGGGTAGCTTCTACAATGAGCAGTTCTTC.

This clonotype was recorded many times. The V and J genes are TRBV29-1 and TRBJ1-2, with TRBD1 as a possible D gene (6 bases). V was clipped by 7 bases and J by 0 bases, with 12 bases between them. Looked up from germline, CDR1 is SQVTM and CDR2 is ANQGSEA. This CDR3 has 13 residues. As DNA, the CDR3 is TGCAGCGCACAGGGCCCAGCTAACTATGGCTACACCTTC. Its translation is CSAQGPANYGYTF.

This clonotype occurred a few times. V is TRBV5-1 and J is TRBJ2-3; TRBD2 matches at 11 bases. The V segment lost 2 bases and the J segment 6 bases; nucleotides outside the gene matches: 11. The length of the CDR3 is 17 residues. CDR1 and CDR2 (germline): SGHRS, YFSETQ. The CDR3 region is CASSLRTSGFYRDTQYF. CDR3 DNA sequence: TGCGCCAGCAGCTTACGGACTAGCGGGTTTTATCGGGATACGCAGTATTTT.

This clonotype was counted at least ten times. The chain is built from TRBV20-1 and TRBJ1-5; no clear D gene. V was clipped by 5 bases and J by 0 bases, with 5 bases between them. There are 12 residues in the CDR3. Germline CDR1 is DFQATT and CDR2 is SNEGSKA (reference sequence). CDR3 DNA sequence: TGCAGTGCTCGGGTTAGCAATCAGCCCCAGCATTTT. Its protein product is CSARVSNQPQHF.

The chain employs TRBV27 and TRBJ2-5; TRBD2 is a possible D gene (6 bases). V was trimmed by 5 bases and J by 2 bases, leaving 15 bases between them. Per germline, CDR1 MNHEY and CDR2 SMNVEV (reference sequence). This CDR3 comprises 15 residues. The chain's CDR3 is CASSPEGAIQETQYF. The CDR3 DNA sequence: TGTGCCAGCAGTCCGGAGGGAGCGATACAAGAGACCCAGTACTTC.

This clonotype appeared a few times. V is TRBV6-2 or TRBV6-3 and J is TRBJ2-5, with 11 bases aligning to TRBD1. The CDR3 loop spans 15 amino acids. With V trimmed by 4 bases and J by 4 bases, 5 bases remained unmatched. Germline values: CDR1 MNHEY, CDR2 SVGEGT. CDR3 sequence (DNA): TGTGCCAGCAGTTCCTTCGGGACAGGGGGAGAGACCCAGTACTTC. This translates into CASSSFGTGGETQYF.

This clonotype has just a few counts. This chain connects TRBV18 to TRBJ2-7; 10 nucleotides align to TRBD1. Germline CDR1 and CDR2: KGHSH and LQKENI. The V segment lost 7 bases and the J segment 9 bases; nucleotides outside the gene matches: 9. The CDR3 has 13 amino acids. The CDR3 DNA sequence: TGTGCCAGCTGTAAACCGGGACAGGGGTTGCAGTACTTC. This gives the protein CASCKPGQGLQYF.

Ten or more counts support this clonotype. The gene calls are TRBV20-1 and TRBJ2-3, with D perhaps being TRBD1 or TRBD2 (5 bases each). This CDR3 contains 14 residues. The V gene's germline CDR1 is DFQATT and CDR2 SNEGSKA (reference sequence). V lost 3 bases, J lost 2 bases, and 12 bases lay in between. The CDR3 region is CSARSGGYTDTQYF. DNA of the CDR3: TGCAGTGCTAGGAGTGGGGGATACACAGATACGCAGTATTTT.

In its sample, this clonotype was seen a few times. V and J are TRBV25-1 and TRBJ2-1; 8 nucleotides agree with TRBD2. The germline V gene has CDR1 MGHDK and CDR2 SYGVNS. V was pared by 5 bases and J by 12 bases, with 12 bases of the junction left unmatched. The CDR3 sequence is 14 residues long. CDR3 sequence reads: CASSIRTSISGQFF. CDR3 sequence (DNA): TGTGCCAGCAGTATCAGGACTAGCATAAGTGGGCAGTTCTTC.

This clonotype has a handful of counts. The chain carries TRBV12-3 or TRBV12-4 and TRBJ1-2; D not resolved. V gave up 5 bases and J gave up 0 bases, with 22 bases separating them. The CDR3 runs to 18 residues. CDR3 loop: CASSPILAASLTNYGYTF. DNA of the CDR3: TGTGCCAGCAGTCCTATTCTTGCAGCCTCTTTAACTAACTATGGCTACACCTTC.

In this sample, this clonotype turned up a few times. The chain uses TRBV13 and TRBJ2-7, with TRBD2 identical over 12 bases. The germline CDR1 and CDR2 sequences are PRHDT and FYEKMQ (reference sequence). V trimming: 5 bases; J trimming: 4 bases; junction bases outside the gene matches: 6. This CDR3 has 15 amino acids. The CDR3 region is CASSPGLAGQYEQYF. The CDR3 DNA reads TGTGCCAGCAGCCCTGGACTAGCGGGACAGTACGAGCAGTACTTC.

The table lists this clonotype with a few counts. This chain connects TRBV20-1 to TRBJ2-2; 11 bases are a match to TRBD2. Germline-derived CDR1 and CDR2 are DFQATT and SNEGSKA (reference sequence). The CDR3 length is 15 residues. V gave up 4 bases and J gave up 4 bases; unmatched junction bases: 5. This CDR3 is CSAKRTSGSTGELFF. The CDR3 bases are TGCAGTGCTAAACGTACTAGCGGGAGCACCGGGGAGCTGTTTTTT.

The sample holds many counts of this clonotype. This chain connects TRBV5-1 to TRBJ2-2; 10 bases fit TRBD1. This CDR3 contains 16 residues. CDR1 and CDR2 from the germline V gene are SGHRS and YFSETQ. After removal of 5 bases from V and 1 base from J, the junction contained 5 bases not matched to a gene. CDR3 residues: CASRPGTGVNTGELFF. The CDR3, as DNA: TGCGCCAGCAGGCCCGGGACAGGGGTGAACACCGGGGAGCTGTTTTTT.

The sample holds a few counts of this clonotype. The chain employs TRBV30 and TRBJ1-4; TRBD1 might be the D (5 bases). This CDR3 is 13 amino acids long. Germline values: CDR1 GTSNPN, CDR2 SVGIG (reference sequence). V lost 3 bases and J lost 6, with 11 bases in between. For the CDR3, the DNA is TGTGCCTGGAGACGGGACGGTGATGAAAAACTGTTTTTT. This gives the protein CAWRRDGDEKLFF. The full variable domain, in which reference TRBV30 and TRBJ1-4 provide the parts outside the CDR3, is SQTIHQWPATLVQPVGSPLSLECTVEGTSNPNLYWYRQAAGRGLQLLFYSVGIGQISSEVPQNLSASRPQDRQFILSSKKLLLSDSGFYLCAWRRDGDEKLFFGSGTQLSVL.

The chain has TRBV7-8 and TRBJ1-1; D is perhaps TRBD1 (6 bases). The CDR3 is 16 residues long. The germline CDR1 and CDR2 sequences are SGHVS and FQNEAQ. V lost 3 bases, J lost 4 bases, and 18 bases lay in between. CDR3 region: CASSLDTGSSSTEAFF. The CDR3 bases are TGTGCCAGCAGCTTGGACACAGGGTCGTCGAGCACTGAAGCTTTCTTT.

This clonotype was seen a few times. V is TRBV29-1 and J is TRBJ1-5; D not certain. The germline V gene has CDR1 SQVTM and CDR2 ANQGSEA. V dropped 6 bases and J dropped 5 bases, with 20 bases sitting between them. The CDR3 is made up of 15 amino acids. CDR3 protein: CSVLYPGHSDQPQHF. CDR3 DNA: TGCAGCGTACTGTACCCGGGCCACTCCGATCAGCCCCAGCATTTT.

The chain is built from TRBV4-3 and TRBJ1-2; 7 nucleotides align to TRBD1. The ends lost 5 bases at V and 6 bases at J; junction bases unmatched: 12. Germline V gives CDR1 LGHNA, CDR2 YSLEER. There are 15 residues in the CDR3. The CDR3 DNA is TGCGCCAGCAGCGGAAGGGAGGGGGCGTTGGATGGCTACACCTTC. Translation: CASSGREGALDGYTF.

This clonotype has a handful of counts. DNA of the CDR3: TGTGCCAGCAGTGAAATCAGGGGGGGACAGAGCTCCTACAATGAGCAGTTCTTC. The encoded protein is CASSEIRGGQSSYNEQFF. The V gene is TRBV6-1, the J gene TRBJ2-1, with D possibly being TRBD1 or TRBD2 (7 bases each). The CDR3 sequence is 18 residues long. Between the trimmed V and J ends, which lost 2 bases and 0 bases, there was a span of 17 bases. CDR1 MNHNS and CDR2 SASEGT come from the germline V gene.

This clonotype has a handful of counts. The chain links TRBV10-3 to TRBJ2-3; 7 positions agree with TRBD2. This CDR3 contains 16 residues. The germline gives CDR1 ENHRY, CDR2 SYGVKD. V shed 2 bases and J 3 bases; nucleotides not matched to a gene: 8. The CDR3 is CAISETPAGLTDTQYF. The CDR3 nucleotides read TGTGCCATCAGTGAGACTCCAGCGGGACTTACAGATACGCAGTATTTT.

This clonotype was detected ten times or more. V gene TRBV29-1 combines with J gene TRBJ1-2, with 7 bases fitting TRBD1. The V and J ends lost 6 bases and 8 bases, in that order; junction bases with no gene match: 9. The germline V gene has CDR1 SQVTM and CDR2 ANQGSEA. This CDR3 comprises 12 residues. Written as DNA, the CDR3 is TGCAGCGTCGACCGACAGGGCTTGGGCTACACCTTC. This translates into CSVDRQGLGYTF.

The rearrangement uses TRBV27 and TRBJ1-1, with TRBD1 as a possible D gene (6 bases). CDR3 length equals 14 residues. V was clipped by 6 bases and J by 5 bases, with 16 bases between them. Germline CDR1 reads MNHEY; CDR2 reads SMNVEV (reference sequence). CDR3 amino acids: CASSEDSLWTEAFF. CDR3 sequence (DNA): TGTGCCAGCAGCGAGGACAGCCTTTGGACTGAAGCTTTCTTT.